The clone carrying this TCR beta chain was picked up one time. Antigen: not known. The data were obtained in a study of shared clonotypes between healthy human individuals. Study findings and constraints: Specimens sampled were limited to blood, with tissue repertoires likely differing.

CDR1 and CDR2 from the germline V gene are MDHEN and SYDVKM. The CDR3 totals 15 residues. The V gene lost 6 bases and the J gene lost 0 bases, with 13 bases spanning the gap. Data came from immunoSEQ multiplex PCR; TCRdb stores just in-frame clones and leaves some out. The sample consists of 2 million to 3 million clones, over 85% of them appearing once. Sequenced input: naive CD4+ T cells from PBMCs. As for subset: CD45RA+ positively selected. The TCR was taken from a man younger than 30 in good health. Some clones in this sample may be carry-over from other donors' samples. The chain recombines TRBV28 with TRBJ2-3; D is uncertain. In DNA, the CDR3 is TGTGCCAGCAGGGGCGGAAGCCTCAGCACAGATACGCAGTATTTT. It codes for CASRGGSLSTDTQYF.